The subject of this entry is one TCR beta chain. No antigen is known for it. This sample was included in a study of high-grade serous ovarian cancer treatment subgroups. The study, taken as a whole, reports: Same-patient tumor repertoires overlapped at about 0.1 to 0.8; different patients barely overlapped.

Tumor samples were taken before definitive surgery or chemotherapy. V shed 0 bases and J shed 12 bases, with 12 bases lying between them. Per the germline V gene, CDR1 is MNHEY and CDR2 is SVGAGI. The CDR3 has 13 residues. Clones were read by immunoSEQ multiplex PCR, and TCRdb kept only the in-frame ones, dropping some. The sample contains about 10,000 clones, 68% of which appear only once. Sequencing used tumor tissue. The clonotype comes from a human donor with high-grade serous ovarian cancer. This sequence joins TRBV6-5 and TRBJ2-1; D is possibly TRBD1 or TRBD2 (5 bases each). The CDR3 DNA reads TGTGCCAGCAGTTACTCGATTAACGGGGCGCAGTTCTTC. Translation: CASSYSINGAQFF.